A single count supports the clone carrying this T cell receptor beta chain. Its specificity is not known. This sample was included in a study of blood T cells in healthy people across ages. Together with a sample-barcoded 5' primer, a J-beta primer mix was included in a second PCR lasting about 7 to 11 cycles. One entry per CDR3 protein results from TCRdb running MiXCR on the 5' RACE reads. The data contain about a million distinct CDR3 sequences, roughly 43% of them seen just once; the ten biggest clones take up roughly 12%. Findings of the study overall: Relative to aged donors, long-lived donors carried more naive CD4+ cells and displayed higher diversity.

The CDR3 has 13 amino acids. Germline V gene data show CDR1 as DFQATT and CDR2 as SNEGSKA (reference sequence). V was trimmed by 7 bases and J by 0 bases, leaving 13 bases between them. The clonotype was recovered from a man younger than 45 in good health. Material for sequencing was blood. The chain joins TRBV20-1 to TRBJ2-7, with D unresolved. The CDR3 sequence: CSVVPTTSYEQYF. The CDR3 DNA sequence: TGCAGTGTAGTCCCTACTACCTCCTACGAGCAGTACTTC.